A single sample gave rise to the 21 T cell receptor beta chains below, sequenced in a study of T cell responses to AZD1222 COVID-19 vaccine. The method was immunoSEQ multiplex PCR; TCRdb's version includes in-frame clones alone and lacks a portion of them. The table shows some 96,000 clones, with 87% occurring only once. This specimen was peripheral blood, taken on day 0 of AZD1222 vaccination. These receptors were collected from an adult in good health.

The gene calls are TRBV5-1 and TRBJ1-3; 8 bases match TRBD1. CDR1 is SGHRS and CDR2 is YFSETQ in the germline V gene. Unmatched junction bases numbered 1, after V lost 2 bases and J lost 0 bases. CDR3 length: 15 residues. In DNA, the CDR3 is TGCGCCAGCAGCTTCACAGGGGGCTCTGGAAACACCATATATTTT. Its protein is CASSFTGGSGNTIYF. The variable domain in full, completed from reference TRBV5-1 and TRBJ1-3, reads KAGVTQTPRYLIKTRGQQVTLSCSPISGHRSVSWYQQTPGQGLQFLFEYFSETQRNKGNFPGRFSGRQFSNSRSEMNVSTLELGDSALYLCASSFTGGSGNTIYFGEGSWLTVV.

This chain uses TRBV5-1 with TRBJ1-5; D not certain. CDR3 length: 15 residues. V lost 0 bases to trimming and J lost 0 bases, with 7 bases between them. Germline-derived CDR1 and CDR2 are SGHRS and YFSETQ. The CDR3 is CASSLDSYSNQPQHF. The CDR3 region has the DNA TGCGCCAGCAGCTTGGACAGTTATAGCAATCAGCCCCAGCATTTT. Complete variable domain (other parts from reference TRBV5-1 and TRBJ1-5): KAGVTQTPRYLIKTRGQQVTLSCSPISGHRSVSWYQQTPGQGLQFLFEYFSETQRNKGNFPGRFSGRQFSNSRSEMNVSTLELGDSALYLCASSLDSYSNQPQHFGDGTRLSIL.

The CDR3 DNA reads as TGTGCCAGCAGCGAGACTAGCGGAACACGAATTTCTAGCACAGATACGCAGTATTTT. Protein: CASSETSGTRISSTDTQYF. The chain employs TRBV9 and TRBJ2-3, with 9 bases that match TRBD2. Per germline, CDR1 SGDLS and CDR2 YYNGEE. V gave up 3 bases and J gave up 0 bases; unmatched junction bases: 14. The CDR3 totals 19 residues.

J is TRBJ2-7 and V is TRBV18; 7 positions match TRBD2. Germline V gene lookup returns CDR1 KGHSH and CDR2 LQKENI. This CDR3 contains 15 residues. V shed 6 bases and J 6 bases; nucleotides not matched to a gene: 14. The CDR3 DNA reads as TGTGCCAGCTCTCCCACGGGGGGTAGATCCGTCGAGCAGTACTTC. Translating it yields CASSPTGGRSVEQYF.

The V call is TRBV3-1 (or the pseudogene TRBV3-2), the J call TRBJ1-2; 9 bases agree with TRBD1. V dropped 3 bases and J dropped 3; count of bases not matched to a gene: 2. The CDR3 runs 14 residues. CDR1 is LGHDT and CDR2 is YNNKEL in the germline V gene (reference sequence). CDR3 sequence reads: CASSQGQGHYGYTF. CDR3 DNA sequence: TGTGCCAGCAGCCAGGGACAGGGACACTATGGCTACACCTTC.

The chain employs TRBV6-5 and TRBJ2-7; 8 nucleotides line up with TRBD2. CDR3 length: 15 amino acids. V shed 0 bases and J 2 bases; nucleotides not matched to a gene: 3. Germline values: CDR1 MNHEY, CDR2 SVGAGI. The CDR3 DNA reads as TGTGCCAGCAGTTACTCGACAGCGGGGGCCTACGAGCAGTACTTC. This encodes CASSYSTAGAYEQYF.

This clone has only one observation. This chain links TRBV2 with TRBJ1-5; D perhaps matches TRBD1 (5 bases). Germline V gene sequence: CDR1 SNHLY, CDR2 FYNNEI. CDR3 length: 15 residues. Trimming pared 7 bases from V and 1 base from J, leaving 14 bases between. The CDR3 here is CASTVGGSSNQPQHF. For the CDR3, the DNA is TGTGCCAGCACTGTCGGGGGGTCAAGCAATCAGCCCCAGCATTTT.

The CDR3 here is CASRSFGTLYNEQFF. As DNA, the CDR3 is TGTGCCAGCAGATCTTTCGGGACTCTCTACAATGAGCAGTTCTTC. The genes are TRBV11-2 and TRBJ2-1; D may be TRBD2 (6 bases). The germline gives CDR1 SGHAT, CDR2 FQNNGV. The V and J ends lost 6 bases and 3 bases respectively, with 15 bases between them. The CDR3 covers 15 residues.

The rearrangement joins TRBV14 to TRBJ1-2; D is unclear. CDR1 is SGHDN and CDR2 is FVKESK in the germline V gene. The CDR3 totals 15 residues. V lost 3 bases, J lost 3 bases, and 14 bases lay in between. The CDR3 sequence: CASSHEGRPDYGYTF. For the CDR3, the DNA is TGTGCCAGCAGCCATGAAGGGCGTCCGGACTATGGCTACACCTTC.

The chain uses TRBV28 and TRBJ1-2, with D uncertain. The CDR3 spans 15 residues. Trimming stripped 3 bases from V and 2 bases from J, with 13 bases between. Germline CDR1 MDHEN, CDR2 SYDVKM. CDR3 nucleotide sequence: TGTGCCAGCAGTTTTAATTGGGGAGAAAACTATGGCTACACCTTC. This gives the protein CASSFNWGENYGYTF.

This clone was observed a handful of times. The chain is built from TRBV30 and TRBJ2-5; TRBD2 matches 7 bases. The CDR3 is 14 amino acids. The V gene's germline CDR1 is GTSNPN and CDR2 SVGIG (reference sequence). The J segment lost 5 bases and the V segment lost 6 bases, leaving 12 bases of the junction unmatched. The CDR3 spells CACKPGLNQETQYF. The CDR3 bases are TGTGCCTGCAAACCGGGACTAAATCAGGAGACCCAGTACTTC.

The chain combines TRBV6-1 with TRBJ2-2; 9 nucleotides line up with TRBD1. CDR3 length equals 16 residues. Germline V gene sequence: CDR1 MNHNS, CDR2 SASEGT. V shed 3 bases and J 2 bases; nucleotides not matched to a gene: 4. CDR3 sequence reads: CASSEYRGPNTGELFF. In DNA form, the CDR3 reads TGTGCCAGCAGTGAGTACAGGGGGCCCAACACCGGGGAGCTGTTTTTT.

The V and J genes are TRBV4-1 and TRBJ2-7; D unclear. This CDR3 has 14 amino acids. Per the germline V gene, CDR1 is MGHRA and CDR2 is YSYEKL. V gave up 4 bases and J gave up 5 bases, with 15 bases separating them. The CDR3 region has the DNA TGCGCCAGCAGCCCACGGGTGGTTGAGGACGAGCAGTACTTC. It codes for CASSPRVVEDEQYF.

The rearrangement uses TRBV10-2 and TRBJ1-1; 7 nucleotides align to TRBD1. From germline, CDR1 is WSHSY and CDR2 SAAADI. This CDR3 spans 15 amino acids. The ends lost 5 bases at V and 0 bases at J; junction bases unmatched: 6. The CDR3 region has the DNA TGCGCCAGCAGTCCACAGGGGCTTCTGAACACTGAAGCTTTCTTT. Its translation: CASSPQGLLNTEAFF.

Here the CDR3 DNA reads TGTGCCAGCAGCTTGTGGCAGGGGGCAAGTATCTATGGCTACACCTTC. This codes for CASSLWQGASIYGYTF. J is TRBJ1-2 and V is TRBV5-4; 8 bases line up with TRBD1. Per the germline V gene, CDR1 is SGHNT and CDR2 is YYREEE (reference sequence). CDR3 length: 16 amino acids. Unmatched junction bases numbered 9, after V lost 1 base and J lost 4 bases.

The chain couples TRBV3-1 (or the pseudogene TRBV3-2) to TRBJ1-2; 9 nucleotides line up with TRBD1. The length of the CDR3 is 14 residues. The germline CDR1 and CDR2 sequences are LGHDT and YNNKEL (reference sequence). The ends lost 3 bases at V and 8 bases at J; junction bases unmatched: 7. Here the CDR3 reads CASSQRTGGEGYTF. The DNA of the CDR3 is TGTGCCAGCAGCCAGCGAACAGGGGGCGAGGGCTACACCTTC.

The chain uses TRBV5-8 and TRBJ2-4; no reliable D call. V lost 0 bases and J lost 6, with 13 bases in between. The CDR3 loop spans 15 amino acids. The V gene's germline CDR1 is SGHTS and CDR2 YDEGEE. For the CDR3, the DNA is TGTGCCAGCAGCTTGGCTGGGTTGATTGGAAACATTCAGTACTTC. Its protein is CASSLAGLIGNIQYF.

The chain combines TRBV6-5 with TRBJ1-5, with D unclear. Trimming took off 8 bases at V and 5 bases at J, with 13 bases between the two ends. The germline V gene encodes CDR1 MNHEY and CDR2 SVGAGI. This CDR3 contains 13 residues. DNA for the CDR3: TGTGCCAGCCGCCATCAGGAGGATCAGCCCCAGCATTTT. Amino acid sequence: CASRHQEDQPQHF.

This chain uses TRBV18 with TRBJ2-3; 10 positions agree with TRBD2. This CDR3 region has 19 residues. Germline assignment: CDR1 KGHSH and CDR2 LQKENI. Trimming cost V 4 bases and J 0 bases; bases outside gene matches: 13. Written as DNA, the CDR3 is TGTGCCAGCTCACACCGGACTAGCGGAGGACGGTCTAGCACAGATACGCAGTATTTT. This codes for CASSHRTSGGRSSTDTQYF.

V and J are TRBV11-2 and TRBJ2-2, with D tentatively TRBD1 (5 bases). This CDR3 comprises 17 residues. Trimming pared 1 base from V and 2 bases from J, leaving 14 bases between. Per germline, CDR1 SGHAT and CDR2 FQNNGV. The CDR3 loop is CASSLGQGRLNTGELFF. The CDR3 DNA is TGTGCCAGCAGCTTAGGGCAGGGAAGGCTAAACACCGGGGAGCTGTTTTTT. Drawing the rest from reference TRBV11-2 and TRBJ2-2, the complete variable domain is EAGVAQSPRYKIIEKRQSVAFWCNPISGHATLYWYQQILGQGPKLLIQFQNNGVVDDSQLPKDRFSAERLKGVDSTLKIQPAKLEDSAVYLCASSLGQGRLNTGELFFGEGSRLTVL.

This clone was observed a few times. This chain links TRBV7-2 with TRBJ1-6; no firm D call. The CDR3 has 13 amino acids. The V end was cut by 5 bases, the J end by 9 bases, with 11 bases between. In germline, CDR1 is SGHTA, CDR2 FQGNSA. The CDR3 here is CASSGQDGSPLHF. CDR3 nucleotides: TGTGCCAGCAGCGGCCAGGACGGTTCACCCCTCCACTTT.